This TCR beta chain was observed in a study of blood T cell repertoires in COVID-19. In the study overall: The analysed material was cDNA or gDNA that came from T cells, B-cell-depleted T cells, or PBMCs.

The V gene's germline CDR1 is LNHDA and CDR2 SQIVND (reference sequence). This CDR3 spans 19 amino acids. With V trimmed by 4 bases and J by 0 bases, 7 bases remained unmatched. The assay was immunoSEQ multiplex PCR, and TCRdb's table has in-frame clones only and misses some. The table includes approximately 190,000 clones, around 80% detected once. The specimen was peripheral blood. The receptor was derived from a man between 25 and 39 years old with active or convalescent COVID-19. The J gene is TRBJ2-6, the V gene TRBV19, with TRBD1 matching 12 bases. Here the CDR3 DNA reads TGTGCCAGTAGTAGAGCCGGGACAGGGGGCTACTCTGGGGCCAACGTCCTGACTTTC. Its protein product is CASSRAGTGGYSGANVLTF. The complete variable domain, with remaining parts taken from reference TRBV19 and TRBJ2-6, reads DGGITQSPKYLFRKEGQNVTLSCEQNLNHDAMYWYRQDPGQGLRLIYYSQIVNDFQKGDIAEGYSVSREKKESFPLTVTSAQKNPTAFYLCASSRAGTGGYSGANVLTFGAGSRLTVL.